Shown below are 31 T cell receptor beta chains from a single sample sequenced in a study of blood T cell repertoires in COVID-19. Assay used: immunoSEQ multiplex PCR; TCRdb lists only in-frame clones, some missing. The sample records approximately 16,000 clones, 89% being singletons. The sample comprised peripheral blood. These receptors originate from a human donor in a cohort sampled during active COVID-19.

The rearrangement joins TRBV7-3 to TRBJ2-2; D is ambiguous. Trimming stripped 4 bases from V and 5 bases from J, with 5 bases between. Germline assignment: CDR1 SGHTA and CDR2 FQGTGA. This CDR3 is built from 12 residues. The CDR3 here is CASSSNTGELFF. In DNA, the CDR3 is TGTGCCAGCAGCTCTAATACCGGGGAGCTGTTTTTT.

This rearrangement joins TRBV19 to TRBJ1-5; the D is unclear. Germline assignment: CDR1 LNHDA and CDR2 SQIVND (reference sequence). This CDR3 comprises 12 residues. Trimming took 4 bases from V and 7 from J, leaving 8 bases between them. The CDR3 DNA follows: TGTGCCAGTAGTAGCTTAGTCCAGCCCCAGCATTTT. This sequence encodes CASSSLVQPQHF.

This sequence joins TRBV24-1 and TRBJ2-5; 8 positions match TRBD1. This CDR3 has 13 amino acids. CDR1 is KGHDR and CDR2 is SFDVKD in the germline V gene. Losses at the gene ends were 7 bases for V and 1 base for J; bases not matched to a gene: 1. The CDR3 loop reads CATSGTGQETQYF. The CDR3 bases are TGTGCCACCAGCGGGACAGGCCAAGAGACCCAGTACTTC.

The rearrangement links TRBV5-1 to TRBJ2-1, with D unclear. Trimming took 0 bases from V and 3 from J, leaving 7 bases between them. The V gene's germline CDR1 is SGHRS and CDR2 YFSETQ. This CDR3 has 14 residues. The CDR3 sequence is CASSLETVYNEQFF. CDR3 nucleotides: TGCGCCAGCAGCTTGGAAACGGTCTACAATGAGCAGTTCTTC.

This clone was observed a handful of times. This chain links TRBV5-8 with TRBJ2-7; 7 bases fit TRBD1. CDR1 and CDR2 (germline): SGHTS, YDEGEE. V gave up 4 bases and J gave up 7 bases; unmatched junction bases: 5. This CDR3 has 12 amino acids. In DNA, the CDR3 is TGTGCCAGCAGCAGGGGACAGCCTGAGCAGTACTTC. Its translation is CASSRGQPEQYF.

DNA of the CDR3: TGTGCCAGTAGTGTGACAGGACTCAACTATGGCTACACCTTC. Translation gives CASSVTGLNYGYTF. This chain uses TRBV19 with TRBJ1-2, with a tentative D call TRBD1 (6 bases). The CDR3 covers 14 residues. Trimming left V 5 bases short and J 2 bases short, with 12 bases between. Germline CDR1 reads LNHDA; CDR2 reads SQIVND (reference sequence).

The CDR3 loop reads CASSLAGQGREKLFF. The CDR3 DNA follows: TGCGCCAGCAGCTTGGCGGGACAGGGGAGGGAAAAACTGTTTTTT. V gene TRBV5-1 combines with J gene TRBJ1-4; 10 bases align to TRBD1. From germline, CDR1 is SGHRS and CDR2 YFSETQ. The CDR3 contains 15 residues. V lost 0 bases and J lost 8; bases outside the gene matches: 4. Drawing the rest from reference TRBV5-1 and TRBJ1-4, the complete variable domain is KAGVTQTPRYLIKTRGQQVTLSCSPISGHRSVSWYQQTPGQGLQFLFEYFSETQRNKGNFPGRFSGRQFSNSRSEMNVSTLELGDSALYLCASSLAGQGREKLFFGSGTQLSVL.

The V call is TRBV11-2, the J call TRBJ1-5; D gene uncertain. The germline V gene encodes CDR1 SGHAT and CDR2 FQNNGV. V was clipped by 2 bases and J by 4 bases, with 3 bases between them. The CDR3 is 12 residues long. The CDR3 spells CASSLLNQPQHF. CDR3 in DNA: TGTGCCAGCAGCTTACTAAATCAGCCCCAGCATTTT.

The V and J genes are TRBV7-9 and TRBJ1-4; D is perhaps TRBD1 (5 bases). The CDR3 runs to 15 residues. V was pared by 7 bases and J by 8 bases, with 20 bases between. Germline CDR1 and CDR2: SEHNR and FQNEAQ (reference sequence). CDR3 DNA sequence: TGTGCCAGCACCTCCTGGACGGGGGGAGACGAAAAACTGTTTTTT. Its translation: CASTSWTGGDEKLFF.

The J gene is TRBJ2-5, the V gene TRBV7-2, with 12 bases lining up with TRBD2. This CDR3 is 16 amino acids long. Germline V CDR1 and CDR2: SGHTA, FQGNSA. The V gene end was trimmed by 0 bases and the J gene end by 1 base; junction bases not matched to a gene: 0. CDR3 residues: CASSLALAGGQETQYF. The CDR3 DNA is TGTGCCAGCAGCTTAGCACTAGCGGGGGGCCAAGAGACCCAGTACTTC.

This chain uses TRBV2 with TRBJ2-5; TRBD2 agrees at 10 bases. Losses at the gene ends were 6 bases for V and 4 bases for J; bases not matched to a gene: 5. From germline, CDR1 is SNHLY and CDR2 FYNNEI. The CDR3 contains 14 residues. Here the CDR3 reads CASRVAGGGETQYF. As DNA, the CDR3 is TGTGCCAGCAGGGTAGCGGGGGGCGGAGAGACCCAGTACTTC.

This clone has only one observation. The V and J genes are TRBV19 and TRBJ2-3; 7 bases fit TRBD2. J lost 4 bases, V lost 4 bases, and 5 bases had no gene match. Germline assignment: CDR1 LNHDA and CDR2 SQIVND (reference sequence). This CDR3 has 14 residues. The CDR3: CASSTSGGADTQYF. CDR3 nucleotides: TGTGCCAGTAGTACTAGTGGGGGGGCAGATACGCAGTATTTT.

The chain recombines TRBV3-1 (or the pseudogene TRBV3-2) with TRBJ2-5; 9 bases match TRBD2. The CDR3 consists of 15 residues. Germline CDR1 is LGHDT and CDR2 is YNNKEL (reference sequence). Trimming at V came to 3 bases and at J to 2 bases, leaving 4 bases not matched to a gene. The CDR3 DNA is TGTGCCAGCAGCCAGGAAGCGGGGGGTCAAGAGACCCAGTACTTC. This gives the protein CASSQEAGGQETQYF.

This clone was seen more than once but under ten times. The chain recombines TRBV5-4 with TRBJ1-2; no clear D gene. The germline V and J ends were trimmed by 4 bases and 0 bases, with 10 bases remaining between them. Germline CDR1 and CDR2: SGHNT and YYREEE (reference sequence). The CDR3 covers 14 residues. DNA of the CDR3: TGTGCCAGCAGCCCGGGCGGGGCTAACTATGGCTACACCTTC. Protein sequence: CASSPGGANYGYTF.

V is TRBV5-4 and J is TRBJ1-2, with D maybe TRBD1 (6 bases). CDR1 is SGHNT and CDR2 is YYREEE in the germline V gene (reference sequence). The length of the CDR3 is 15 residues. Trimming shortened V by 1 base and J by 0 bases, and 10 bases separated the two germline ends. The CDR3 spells CASSLSWTANYGYTF. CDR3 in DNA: TGTGCCAGCAGCTTGTCATGGACAGCTAACTATGGCTACACCTTC.

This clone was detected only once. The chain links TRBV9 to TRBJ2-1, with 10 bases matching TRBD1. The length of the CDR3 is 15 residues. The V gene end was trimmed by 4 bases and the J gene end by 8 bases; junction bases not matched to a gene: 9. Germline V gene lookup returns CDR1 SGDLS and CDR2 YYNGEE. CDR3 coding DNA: TGTGCCAGCAGCCCAAGACAGGGGGCGCGGGATGAGCAGTTCTTC. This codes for CASSPRQGARDEQFF.

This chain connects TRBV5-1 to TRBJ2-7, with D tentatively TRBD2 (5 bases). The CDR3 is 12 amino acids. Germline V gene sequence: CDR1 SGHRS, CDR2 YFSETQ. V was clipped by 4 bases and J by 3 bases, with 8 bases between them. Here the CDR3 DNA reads TGCGCCAGCAGCGTACGGGGCTACGAGCAGTACTTC. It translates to CASSVRGYEQYF.

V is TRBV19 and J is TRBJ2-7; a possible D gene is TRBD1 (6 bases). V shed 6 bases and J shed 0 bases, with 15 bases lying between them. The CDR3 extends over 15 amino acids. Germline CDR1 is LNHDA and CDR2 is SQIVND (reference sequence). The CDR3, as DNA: TGTGCCAGTAGGGACAACAGGGAGCGCTCCTACGAGCAGTACTTC. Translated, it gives CASRDNRERSYEQYF. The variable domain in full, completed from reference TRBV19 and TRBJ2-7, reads DGGITQSPKYLFRKEGQNVTLSCEQNLNHDAMYWYRQDPGQGLRLIYYSQIVNDFQKGDIAEGYSVSREKKESFPLTVTSAQKNPTAFYLCASRDNRERSYEQYFGPGTRLTVT.

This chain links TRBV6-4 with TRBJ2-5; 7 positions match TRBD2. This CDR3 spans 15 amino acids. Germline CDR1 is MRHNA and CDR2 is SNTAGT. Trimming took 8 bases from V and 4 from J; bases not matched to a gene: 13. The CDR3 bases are TGTGCCAGCTCCATTTCTAGCGGTATGGTAGAGACCCAGTACTTC. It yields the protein CASSISSGMVETQYF.

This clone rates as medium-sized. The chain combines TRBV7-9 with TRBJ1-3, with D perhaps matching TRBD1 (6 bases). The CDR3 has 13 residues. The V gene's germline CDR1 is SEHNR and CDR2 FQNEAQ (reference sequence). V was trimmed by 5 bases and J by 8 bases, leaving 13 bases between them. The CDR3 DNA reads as TGTGCCAGCAGCCTCAACAGGGAGCACACCATATATTTT. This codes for CASSLNREHTIYF.

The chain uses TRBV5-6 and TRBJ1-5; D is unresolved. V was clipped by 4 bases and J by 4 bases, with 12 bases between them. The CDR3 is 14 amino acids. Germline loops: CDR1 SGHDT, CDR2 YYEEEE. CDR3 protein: CASSPGVGNQPQHF. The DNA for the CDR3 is TGTGCCAGCAGCCCCGGCGTCGGGAATCAGCCCCAGCATTTT. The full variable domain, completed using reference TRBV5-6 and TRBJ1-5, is DAGVTQSPTHLIKTRGQQVTLRCSPKSGHDTVSWYQQALGQGPQFIFQYYEEEERQRGNFPDRFSGHQFPNYSSELNVNALLLGDSALYLCASSPGVGNQPQHFGDGTRLSIL.

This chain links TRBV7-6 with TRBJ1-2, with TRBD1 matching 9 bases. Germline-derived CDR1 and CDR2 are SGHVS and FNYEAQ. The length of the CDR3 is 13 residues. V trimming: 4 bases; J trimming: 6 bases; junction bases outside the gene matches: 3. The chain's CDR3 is CASSSTGGNGYTF. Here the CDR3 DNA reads TGTGCCAGCAGCTCGACAGGGGGAAATGGCTACACCTTC.

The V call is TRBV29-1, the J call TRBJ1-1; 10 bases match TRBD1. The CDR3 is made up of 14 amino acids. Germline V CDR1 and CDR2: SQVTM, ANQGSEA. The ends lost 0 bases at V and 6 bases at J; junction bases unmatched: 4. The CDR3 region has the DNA TGCAGCGTTGAAGAAGGGACAGGGGTATCTGAAGCTTTCTTT. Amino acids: CSVEEGTGVSEAFF. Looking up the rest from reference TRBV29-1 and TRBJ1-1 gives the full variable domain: SAVISQKPSRDICQRGTSLTIQCQVDSQVTMMFWYRQQPGQSLTLIATANQGSEATYESGFVIDKFPISRPNLTFSTLTVSNMSPEDSSIYLCSVEEGTGVSEAFFGQGTRLTVV.

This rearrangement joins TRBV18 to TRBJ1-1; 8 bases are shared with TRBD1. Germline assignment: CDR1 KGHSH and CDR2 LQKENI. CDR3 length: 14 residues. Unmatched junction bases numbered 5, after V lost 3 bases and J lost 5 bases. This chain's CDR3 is CASSPRQGKTEAFF. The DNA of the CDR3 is TGTGCCAGCTCACCGCGACAGGGGAAAACTGAAGCTTTCTTT.

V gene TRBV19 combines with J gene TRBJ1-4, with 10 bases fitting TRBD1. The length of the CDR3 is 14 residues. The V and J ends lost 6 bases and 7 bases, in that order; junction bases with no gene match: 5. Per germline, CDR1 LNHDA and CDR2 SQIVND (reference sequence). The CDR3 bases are TGTGCCAGTAGGGCGACAGGGGGCGGTGAAAAACTGTTTTTT. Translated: CASRATGGGEKLFF.

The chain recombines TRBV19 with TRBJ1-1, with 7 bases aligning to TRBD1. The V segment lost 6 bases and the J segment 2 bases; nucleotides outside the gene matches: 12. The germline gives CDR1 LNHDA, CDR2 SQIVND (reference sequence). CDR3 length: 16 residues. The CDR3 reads CASSSVPGQLNTEAFF. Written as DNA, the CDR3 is TGTGCCAGTAGCTCGGTACCGGGACAGTTAAACACTGAAGCTTTCTTT.

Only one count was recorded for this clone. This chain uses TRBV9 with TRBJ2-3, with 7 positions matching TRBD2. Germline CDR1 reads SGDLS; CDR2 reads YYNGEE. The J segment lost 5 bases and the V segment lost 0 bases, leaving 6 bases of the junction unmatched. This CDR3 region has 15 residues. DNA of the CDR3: TGTGCCAGCAGCGTAGAAGGGAGGGGTGGAGATACGCAGTATTTT. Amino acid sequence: CASSVEGRGGDTQYF.

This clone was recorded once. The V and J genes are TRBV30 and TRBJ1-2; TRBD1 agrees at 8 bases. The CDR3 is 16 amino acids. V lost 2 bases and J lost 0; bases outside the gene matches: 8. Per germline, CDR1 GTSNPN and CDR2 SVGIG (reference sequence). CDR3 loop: CAWSSDRGMTNYGYTF. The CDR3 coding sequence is TGTGCCTGGAGTTCCGACAGGGGAATGACTAACTATGGCTACACCTTC.

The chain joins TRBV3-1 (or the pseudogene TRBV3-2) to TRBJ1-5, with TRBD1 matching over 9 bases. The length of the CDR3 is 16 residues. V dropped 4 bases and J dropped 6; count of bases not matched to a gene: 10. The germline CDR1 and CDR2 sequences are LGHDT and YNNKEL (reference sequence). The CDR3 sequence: CASSPGTGMAVQPQHF. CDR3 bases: TGTGCCAGCAGCCCCGGGACAGGGATGGCGGTTCAGCCCCAGCATTTT.

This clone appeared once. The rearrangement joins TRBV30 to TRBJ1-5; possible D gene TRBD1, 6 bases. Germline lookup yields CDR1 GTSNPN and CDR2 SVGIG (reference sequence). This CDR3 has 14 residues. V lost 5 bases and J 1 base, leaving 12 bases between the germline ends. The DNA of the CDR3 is TGTGCCTGGGGGTTCCAGGGGAGCAATCAGCCCCAGCATTTT. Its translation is CAWGFQGSNQPQHF.

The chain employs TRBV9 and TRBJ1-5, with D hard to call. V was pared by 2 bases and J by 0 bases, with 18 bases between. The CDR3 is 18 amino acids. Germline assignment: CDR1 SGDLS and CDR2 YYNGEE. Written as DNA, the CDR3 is TGTGCCAGCAGCGTTCGAGGTGTGAGGGTAAATAGCAATCAGCCCCAGCATTTT. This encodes CASSVRGVRVNSNQPQHF. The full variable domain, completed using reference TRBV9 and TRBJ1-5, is DSGVTQTPKHLITATGQRVTLRCSPRSGDLSVYWYQQSLDQGLQFLIQYYNGEERAKGNILERFSAQQFPDLHSELNLSSLELGDSALYFCASSVRGVRVNSNQPQHFGDGTRLSIL.